The 9 T cell receptor beta chains listed next were all sequenced from one sample in a study of T cells of healthy individuals. TCRdb fed the 5' RACE reads into MiXCR, producing one record per CDR3 protein. Seen here are around 79,000 distinct CDR3 sequences, approximately 5.4% observed once, and the top ten hold 6.5% to 8%. The source is a female donor in good health.

There are many counts of this clonotype. This chain joins TRBV6-2 or TRBV6-3 and TRBJ2-3; no definite D call. The CDR3 is made up of 16 amino acids. The V gene lost 2 bases and the J gene lost 1 base, with 13 bases spanning the gap. CDR1 and CDR2 from the germline V gene are MNHEY and SVGEGT. CDR3 sequence: CASSYDGTLGTDTQYF. CDR3 DNA: TGTGCCAGCAGTTACGACGGCACCCTTGGCACAGATACGCAGTATTTT.

This chain uses TRBV7-9 with TRBJ2-7, with D unresolved. Germline V gene data show CDR1 as SEHNR and CDR2 as FQNEAQ (reference sequence). The V and J ends lost 2 bases and 5 bases respectively, with 13 bases between them. The CDR3 sequence is 14 residues long. The CDR3 loop is CASSLRGRMDEQYF. The CDR3 DNA sequence: TGTGCCAGCAGCTTACGAGGACGCATGGACGAGCAGTACTTC. The full variable domain, with the rest looked up from reference TRBV7-9 and TRBJ2-7, is DTGVSQNPRHKITKRGQNVTFRCDPISEHNRLYWYRQTLGQGPEFLTYFQNEAQLEKSRLLSDRFSAERPKGSFSTLEIQRTEQGDSAMYLCASSLRGRMDEQYFGPGTRLTVT.

Many counts were recorded for this clonotype. V usage is TRBV29-1 and J usage is TRBJ2-3, with D tentatively TRBD2 (5 bases). This CDR3 is 14 amino acids long. V lost 4 bases and J 0 bases, leaving 11 bases between the germline ends. CDR1 and CDR2 from the germline V gene are SQVTM and ANQGSEA. The CDR3 sequence: CSVGYGVSTDTQYF. CDR3 coding DNA: TGCAGCGTTGGTTACGGGGTTAGCACAGATACGCAGTATTTT.

This clonotype occurred many times. This rearrangement joins TRBV5-1 to TRBJ1-2; TRBD1 matches at 9 bases. J gave up 4 bases and V 2 bases, and 9 bases lay outside the gene matches. The germline CDR1 and CDR2 sequences are SGHRS and YFSETQ. The CDR3 covers 16 residues. CDR3 coding DNA: TGCGCCAGCAGCTTACAACCGGGACAGGGAGCCTATGGCTACACCTTC. Its translation: CASSLQPGQGAYGYTF.

This clonotype was counted at least ten times. V is TRBV15 and J is TRBJ2-1, with 10 bases matching TRBD2. Germline-derived CDR1 and CDR2 are LNHNV and YYDKDF (reference sequence). CDR3 length: 13 residues. The V and J ends lost 6 bases and 7 bases, in that order; junction bases with no gene match: 3. The CDR3 coding sequence is TGTGCCACCAGTACTAGCGGGAATAATGAGCAGTTCTTC. It translates to CATSTSGNNEQFF.

J is TRBJ1-1 and V is TRBV10-3, with no clear D. Per germline, CDR1 ENHRY and CDR2 SYGVKD. This CDR3 comprises 14 residues. V was pared by 2 bases and J by 1 base, with 8 bases between. CDR3 coding DNA: TGTGCCATCAGTGAGCAAGGAAAGAACACTGAAGCTTTCTTT. It yields the protein CAISEQGKNTEAFF.

This clonotype was detected many times. The chain couples TRBV24-1 to TRBJ1-5, with D possibly matching TRBD1 (6 bases). The CDR3 has 16 amino acids. Trimming removed 3 bases at V and 6 bases at J, with 17 bases between. Germline loops: CDR1 KGHDR, CDR2 SFDVKD. Here the CDR3 DNA reads TGTGCCACCAGTGATCACAGGGTACGGAGCGCTCAGCCCCAGCATTTT. It encodes CATSDHRVRSAQPQHF.

CDR3 residues: CSARDGGRGVRTDTQYF. DNA of the CDR3: TGCAGTGCTAGAGATGGAGGACGCGGGGTGCGCACAGATACGCAGTATTTT. The chain employs TRBV20-1 and TRBJ2-3, with a weak D call TRBD2 (6 bases). CDR3 length equals 17 residues. V lost 0 bases and J 1 base, leaving 17 bases between the germline ends. Germline CDR1 reads DFQATT; CDR2 reads SNEGSKA (reference sequence).

This clonotype has more than one count but fewer than ten. The J gene is TRBJ1-4, the V gene TRBV18; no clear D. Looked up from germline, CDR1 is KGHSH and CDR2 is LQKENI. CDR3 length equals 12 residues. Trimming shortened V by 1 base and J by 5 bases, and 2 bases separated the two germline ends. CDR3 region: CASSPQNEKLFF. The CDR3 DNA follows: TGTGCCAGCTCACCACAGAATGAAAAACTGTTTTTT.